Listed below are T cell receptor beta chains from one sample, sequenced in a study of T cell changes during pregnancy in multiple sclerosis. The protocol was immunoSEQ multiplex PCR, while the TCRdb copy is restricted to in-frame clones and leaves out a portion. The sample shows around 56,000 clones, roughly nine tenths of them seen only once. The specimen was peripheral blood, collected in the first trimester of pregnancy. The receptors shown here come from a female donor in good health, enrolled as a control in a pregnancy study. Both conserved end residues are part of each CDR3. A D gene is named only where the DNA matches it firmly. For some rows the clone size is stated as once, few or many, or as a class when expanded; others skip it.

TRBD2 | TRBJ2-3 | . | TRBV28 | TGTGCCAGCCGGACTAGCGGGATAGAGCACCTCGCAGATACGCAGTATTTT | CASRTSGIEHLADTQYF
TRBD2 | TRBJ2-7 | . | TRBV19 | TGTGCCAGCCGACTTAGCGGGAGTCTGTCCTACGAGCAGTACTTC | CASRLSGSLSYEQYF
. | TRBJ1-4 | . | TRBV18 | TGTGCCAGCTCACCACCGCAGGGGTCTGTTTACGAAAAACTGTTTTTT | CASSPPQGSVYEKLFF
TRBD1 | TRBJ2-7 | . | TRBV7-2 | TGTGCCAGCAGCCGTACGACAGGGACCTACGAGCAGTACTTC | CASSRTTGTYEQYF
. | TRBJ1-3 | . | TRBV30 | TGTGCCTGGAGTCAGACCTTTGAGGGCGGAAACACCATATATTTT | CAWSQTFEGGNTIYF
. | TRBJ1-1 | . | TRBV7-9 | TGTGCCAGCAGCCTAGAGAGCAGGGCAGAAGCTTTCTTT | CASSLESRAEAFF
. | TRBJ2-7 | once | TRBV30 | TGTGCCTGGAGTGTACTTGGTCAGGGCTACGAGCAGTACTTC | CAWSVLGQGYEQYF
. | TRBJ2-5 | . | TRBV27 | TGTGCCAGCAGTTCGAGACAAGAGACCCAGTACTTC | CASSSRQETQYF
. | TRBJ2-1 | . | TRBV6-5 | TGTGCCAGCAGTTTCCGCCGGGGGACTCTAGGTGTTGAGCAGTTCTTC | CASSFRRGTLGVEQFF
TRBD1 | TRBJ1-2 | . | TRBV5-1 | TGCGCCAGCAGCACTGGGACAGTTGGCTATGGCTACACCTTC | CASSTGTVGYGYTF
. | TRBJ1-1 | . | TRBV27 | TGTGCCAGCAGCTCCGGACAGATGACTGAAGCTTTCTTT | CASSSGQMTEAFF
TRBD2 | TRBJ2-7 | . | TRBV27 | TGTGCCAGCAGTTTACTAGCGGGGGTCTACGAGCAGTACTTC | CASSLLAGVYEQYF
. | TRBJ1-5 | few | TRBV6-1 | TGTGCCAGCAGTGAGGGAGGGGGTGGCAATCAGCCCCAGCATTTT | CASSEGGGGNQPQHF
. | TRBJ2-7 | . | TRBV18 | TGTGCCAGCTCCCCATCTGAGGGGGTAGCCTACGAGCAGTACTTC | CASSPSEGVAYEQYF
TRBD2 | TRBJ2-7 | . | TRBV6-5 | TGTGCCAGCAGTTACACTAGCGGAAGCTCCTACGAGCAGTACTTC | CASSYTSGSSYEQYF
TRBD1 | TRBJ2-2 | . | TRBV2 | TGTGCCAGCATGGGACAGGCCACCGGGGAGCTGTTTTTT | CASMGQATGELFF